The 20 T cell receptor beta chains given below trace back to one sample, sequenced in a study of T and B cells in COVID-19 patients. BIOMED2 TRB-A/B primer pools were used in multiplex TRB PCR. MiXCR was run by TCRdb on the multiplex PCR reads, yielding one entry per CDR3 protein. This table holds 20,000 to 25,000 distinct CDR3 sequences, over 25% found once. Blood genomic DNA input for TRB amplification was about 220-500 ng. Sequencing was performed on blood. All receptors come from a human donor who had recovered from COVID-19.

Concerning this clonotype itself: A read error may explain this, as a much larger clone is one base away. V and J are TRBV11-1 and TRBJ1-2; the D gene is possibly TRBD1 (5 bases). The CDR3 covers 13 residues. V was cut by 5 bases and J by 6 bases, with 13 bases left in between. Germline V lookup: CDR1 SGHAT, CDR2 FQDESV (reference sequence). The CDR3 is CASSLKVRDGYTF. The DNA of the CDR3 is TGTGCCAGCAGCCTAAAGGTCAGGGATGGCTACACCTTC. Supplemented by reference TRBV11-1 and TRBJ1-2, the full variable domain reads EAEVAQSPRYKITEKSQAVAFWCDPISGHATLYWYRQILGQGPELLVQFQDESVVDDSQLPKDRFSAERLKGVDSTLKIQPAELGDSAMYLCASSLKVRDGYTFGSGTRLTVV.

In its sample, this clonotype ranks as medium-sized. V gene TRBV27 combines with J gene TRBJ2-3; possible D gene TRBD2, 6 bases. The CDR3 runs 17 residues. Per the germline V gene, CDR1 is MNHEY and CDR2 is SMNVEV (reference sequence). V lost 3 bases and J lost 6, with 22 bases in between. In nucleotides, the CDR3 is TGTGCCAGCAGTTTGGCGCAGGGAGTCTCCCGGGGGGATACGCAGTATTTT. Protein product: CASSLAQGVSRGDTQYF.

CDR3 loop: CASSNDGQGKLFF. CDR3 nucleotides: TGTGCCAGCAGCAACGACGGACAGGGAAAACTGTTTTTT. The V call is TRBV5-4, the J call TRBJ1-4; 8 nucleotides agree with TRBD1. Germline CDR1 is SGHNT and CDR2 is YYREEE (reference sequence). CDR3 length equals 13 residues. The ends lost 4 bases at V and 10 bases at J; junction bases unmatched: 6.

This chain joins TRBV12-3 or TRBV12-4 and TRBJ1-2; TRBD1 might be the D (5 bases). This CDR3 has 14 amino acids. Trimming removed 7 bases at V and 4 bases at J, with 16 bases between. The CDR3 is CASKGGGSGYGYTF. CDR3 DNA sequence: TGTGCCAGCAAAGGCGGGGGATCGGGCTATGGCTACACCTTC.

This clonotype was seen many times. The chain is built from TRBV30 and TRBJ1-1, with unresolved D. V lost 4 bases, J lost 1 base, and 7 bases lay in between. The CDR3 contains 12 residues. From germline, CDR1 is GTSNPN and CDR2 SVGIG (reference sequence). CDR3 coding DNA: TGTGCCTGGAACTATGCGAACACTGAAGCTTTCTTT. Translated: CAWNYANTEAFF.

This chain joins TRBV10-3 and TRBJ2-7, with 15 positions matching TRBD2. Germline loops: CDR1 ENHRY, CDR2 SYGVKD. Trimming removed 7 bases from V and 2 bases from J; junction bases left unmatched: 9. The CDR3 length is 17 residues. CDR3 DNA: TGTGCCATCACCGCCGGGACTAGCGGGGGGATCGCCTACGAGCAGTACTTC. This codes for CAITAGTSGGIAYEQYF.

A single count supports this clonotype. The chain joins TRBV11-3 to TRBJ2-1; D call uncertain. The CDR3 contains 13 residues. Trimming took off 1 base at V and 9 bases at J, with 10 bases between the two ends. Germline V gene data show CDR1 as SGHNT and CDR2 as YENEEA. The CDR3 spells CASSLAWGSEQFF. The CDR3 nucleotides read TGTGCCAGCAGCTTAGCGTGGGGATCTGAGCAGTTCTTC.

This clonotype showed up just a few times. The genes are TRBV10-3 and TRBJ1-2; 8 bases match TRBD1. Germline-derived CDR1 and CDR2 are ENHRY and SYGVKD. The CDR3 is made up of 13 amino acids. V shed 6 bases, J shed 6 bases, and the junction held 6 bases outside the gene matches. In DNA, the CDR3 is TGTGCCATCAGCGACAGGGGCTCGAATGGCTACACCTTC. It yields the protein CAISDRGSNGYTF.

This sequence joins TRBV11-2 and TRBJ2-5, with D hard to call. Germline V gene sequence: CDR1 SGHAT, CDR2 FQNNGV. Trimming pared 3 bases from V and 5 bases from J, leaving 13 bases between. The CDR3 has 14 amino acids. In nucleotides, the CDR3 is TGTGCCAGCAGCTTCGGTAGCCTTTGGGAGACCCAGTACTTC. Translated: CASSFGSLWETQYF.

By share, this clonotype ranks as medium-sized. The V and J genes are TRBV15 and TRBJ1-4; maybe TRBD1 (6 bases). Germline V CDR1 and CDR2: LNHNV, YYDKDF (reference sequence). Trimming shortened V by 0 bases and J by 16 bases, and 18 bases separated the two germline ends. CDR3 size: 14 residues. The CDR3 reads CATSRESLGGNSFF. DNA for the CDR3: TGTGCCACCAGCAGAGAGTCGCTAGGGGGAAACTCGTTTTTT.

CDR3 bases: TGTGCCAGCAGATGGGACAGGGGGTATACCGGTGAAAAACTGTTTTTT. Amino acid sequence: CASRWDRGYTGEKLFF. The chain combines TRBV12-3 or TRBV12-4 with TRBJ1-4; 11 bases are a match to TRBD1. The V gene end was trimmed by 6 bases and the J gene end by 7 bases; junction bases not matched to a gene: 10. This CDR3 has 16 residues.

This clonotype was seen more than once but under ten times. V is TRBV12-3 or TRBV12-4 and J is TRBJ1-2; a possible D gene is TRBD1 (5 bases). This CDR3 is 16 amino acids long. Trimming pared 6 bases from V and 8 bases from J, leaving 25 bases between. The CDR3 DNA sequence: TGTGCCAGCAGCCCTGGGAGGTCCAGGGACCCCGTAGGCTACACCTTC. Its protein product is CASSPGRSRDPVGYTF.

The chain links TRBV19 to TRBJ1-5, with D unresolved. CDR3 length equals 16 residues. Germline V lookup: CDR1 LNHDA, CDR2 SQIVND (reference sequence). Trimming pared 1 base from V and 0 bases from J, leaving 10 bases between. This CDR3 is CASSIGTGYSNQPQHF. CDR3 nucleotides: TGTGCCAGTAGTATAGGAACCGGGTATAGCAATCAGCCCCAGCATTTT.

This clonotype was picked up a small number of times. The rearrangement joins TRBV6-1 to TRBJ2-1; tentatively, D is TRBD2 (6 bases). The germline V gene has CDR1 MNHNS and CDR2 SASEGT. V lost 4 bases and J 3 bases, leaving 10 bases between the germline ends. The CDR3 has 14 residues. In DNA, the CDR3 is TGTGCCAGCAGTGTACTAGCTAACTACAATGAGCAGTTCTTC. This gives the protein CASSVLANYNEQFF.

This chain uses TRBV20-1 with TRBJ2-5; TRBD2 aligns across 11 bases. The junction had 9 bases not matched to a gene; V was cut back by 4 bases and J by 5 bases. This CDR3 region has 15 residues. The germline gives CDR1 DFQATT, CDR2 SNEGSKA (reference sequence). The CDR3, as DNA: TGCAGTGCTACGGTAGCGGGGGGGTACGGTGAGACCCAGTACTTC. It codes for CSATVAGGYGETQYF.

This clonotype turned up a few times. V is TRBV27 and J is TRBJ2-7, with D possibly matching TRBD1 (6 bases). The CDR3 consists of 14 residues. V dropped 5 bases and J dropped 3 bases, with 14 bases sitting between them. Germline CDR1 and CDR2: MNHEY and SMNVEV (reference sequence). CDR3 loop: CASSPGQSYYEQYF. The DNA of the CDR3 is TGTGCCAGCAGTCCCGGACAGTCTTACTACGAGCAGTACTTC.

This chain connects TRBV4-2 to TRBJ2-1; 11 nucleotides line up with TRBD2. The CDR3 consists of 15 residues. The junction had 10 bases not matched to a gene; V was cut back by 0 bases and J by 15 bases. The germline V gene has CDR1 LGHNA and CDR2 YNFKEQ. In DNA, the CDR3 is TGTGCCAGCAGCCAAGATAGGACTAGCGGGCCCCAACGGTTCTTC. Amino acid sequence: CASSQDRTSGPQRFF.

Only a few counts were recorded for this clonotype. The chain couples TRBV7-2 to TRBJ2-2; 11 positions match TRBD1. The junction had 5 bases not matched to a gene; V was cut back by 8 bases and J by 0 bases. This CDR3 is built from 16 residues. CDR1 and CDR2 (germline): SGHTA, FQGNSA. The DNA for the CDR3 is TGTGCCAGCGCCTGGACAGGGGGCGCGAACACCGGGGAGCTGTTTTTT. Translated: CASAWTGGANTGELFF.

In regard to this clonotype: This could be a read error, since a much larger clone is one nucleotide away. Because the CDR3 is missing its conserved closing phenylalanine or tryptophan, this is likely a read error. This chain links TRBV18 with TRBJ1-4; unclear D gene. CDR1 KGHSH and CDR2 LQKENI come from the germline V gene. V gave up 4 bases and J gave up 8 bases, with 14 bases separating them. The CDR3 is made up of 14 amino acids. The CDR3, as DNA: TGTGCCAGCTCACGGACGGGCTTTGACGAAAAACTGTTTTTG. Translation gives CASSRTGFDEKLFL.

By sample share, this clonotype is medium-sized (0.01 to 0.1%). This chain joins TRBV11-3 and TRBJ2-3; TRBD2 matches 7 bases. The CDR3 is 13 residues long. Losses at the gene ends were 3 bases for V and 4 bases for J; bases not matched to a gene: 1. Per germline, CDR1 SGHNT and CDR2 YENEEA. The CDR3 DNA reads TGTGCCAGCAGCTTCGCGGGGGCAGATACGCAGTATTTT. It specifies CASSFAGADTQYF.